These T cell receptor beta chains were read from a single sample in a study of cytomegalovirus exposure and HLA in healthy donors. The repertoire was sequenced with immunoSEQ multiplex PCR; TCRdb's copy has only in-frame clones and lacks some. The data hold approximately 200,000 clones, with just over 75% observed a single time. Sequences were obtained from PBMCs. These receptors were taken from a young man in good health and CMV-seronegative. Each CDR3 is given with its conserved first and last residue. D genes are given only for firm matches. Clone size is given for some rows only: seen once, a few or many times, or a class if the clone is expanded.

size	D	V	J	CDR3	DNA
.	.	TRBV5-1	TRBJ1-1	CASSLTAGDEAFF	TGCGCCAGCAGCTTGACCGCGGGGGATGAAGCTTTCTTT
few	TRBD1	TRBV29-1	TRBJ2-5	CSAIPGTGPQETQYF	TGCAGCGCCATACCTGGGACAGGCCCTCAAGAGACCCAGTACTTC
once	.	TRBV9	TRBJ2-3	CASSQEKRNPDTQYF	TGTGCCAGCAGCCAAGAGAAACGCAACCCAGATACGCAGTATTTT
.	.	TRBV7-9	TRBJ2-7	CASSLADLTEARSYEQYF	TGTGCCAGCAGCTTAGCTGATTTAACAGAAGCCCGCTCCTACGAGCAGTACTTC
few	.	TRBV4-1	TRBJ1-2	CASSQPSRGRGYGYTF	TGCGCCAGCAGCCAACCGTCCAGGGGTCGTGGCTATGGCTACACCTTC
.	.	TRBV25-1	TRBJ2-3	CASSESVGPVGPDTQYF	TGTGCCAGCAGTGAATCTGTGGGGCCAGTTGGACCTGATACGCAGTATTTT
.	.	TRBV5-1	TRBJ2-7	CASSAYSGGTYEQYF	TGCGCCAGCAGCGCTTACTCCGGCGGGACCTACGAGCAGTACTTC
.	.	TRBV11-2	TRBJ2-1	CASSLDTGRLPHDEQFF	TGTGCCAGCAGCTTAGATACGGGTCGACTACCTCACGATGAGCAGTTCTTC
.	.	TRBV7-9	TRBJ2-7	CASSQSGDQYF	TGTGCCAGCAGTCAGTCGGGAGACCAGTACTTC
.	TRBD1	TRBV19	TRBJ2-7	CASRSTGGHEQYF	TGTGCCAGTAGAAGCACAGGGGGCCACGAGCAGTACTTC
.	.	TRBV30	TRBJ1-1	CAWRVGGVMNTEAFF	TGTGCCTGGAGGGTCGGGGGTGTCATGAACACTGAAGCTTTCTTT
.	TRBD1	TRBV19	TRBJ2-7	CATRDRSTYEQYF	TGTGCCACACGGGACAGATCAACCTACGAGCAGTACTTC
.	.	TRBV6-1	TRBJ2-7	CASKGQSYEQYF	TGTGCCAGCAAGGGACAAAGCTACGAGCAGTACTTC
.	.	TRBV27	TRBJ2-7	CASMDTPYEQYF	TGTGCCAGCATGGACACACCCTACGAGCAGTACTTC
.	.	TRBV10-3	TRBJ2-2	CAIIRGERNTGELFF	TGTGCCATCATCCGTGGGGAGCGGAACACCGGGGAGCTGTTTTTT
.	.	TRBV18	TRBJ2-2	CASSPLAGSGTGELFF	TGTGCCAGCTCACCACTGGCGGGATCGGGCACCGGGGAGCTGTTTTTT
.	TRBD1	TRBV28	TRBJ1-1	CASSWFGQVDTEAFF	TGTGCCAGCAGTTGGTTTGGACAGGTGGACACTGAAGCTTTCTTT
.	TRBD1	TRBV14	TRBJ2-2	CASSRQGTNTGELFF	TGTGCCAGCAGCCGACAGGGGACGAACACCGGGGAGCTGTTTTTT
.	.	TRBV6-5	TRBJ1-2	CASSPPGITSYGYTF	TGTGCCAGCAGTCCCCCCGGGATTACTTCCTATGGCTACACCTTC
once	TRBD1	TRBV6-5	TRBJ2-5	CASSRQGPETQYF	TGTGCCAGCAGCAGACAGGGACCAGAGACCCAGTACTTC
.	TRBD2	TRBV7-3	TRBJ2-7	CASSSPGLPYEQYF	TGTGCCAGCAGCTCACCGGGACTACCCTACGAGCAGTACTTC
.	.	TRBV9	TRBJ1-1	CASRPRGYAFF	TGTGCCAGCAGACCAAGAGGGTATGCTTTCTTT
.	.	TRBV10-3	TRBJ2-3	CAISEARLRLVDTDTQYF	TGTGCCATCAGTGAGGCAAGACTTAGACTAGTAGACACAGATACGCAGTATTTT
.	TRBD1	TRBV10-3	TRBJ2-3	CAISGPRDSDTDTQYF	TGTGCCATCAGTGGGCCTAGGGACAGCGACACAGATACGCAGTATTTT
once	.	TRBV7-3	TRBJ2-2	CASSLGLQNTGELFF	TGTGCCAGCAGCTTAGGACTACAAAACACCGGGGAGCTGTTTTTT
.	.	TRBV9	TRBJ1-3	CASSVLQVNPGNTIYF	TGTGCCAGCAGCGTTTTACAGGTCAATCCTGGAAACACCATATATTTT
few	.	TRBV10-3	TRBJ2-2	CAISEVVSGELFF	TGTGCCATCAGTGAGGTAGTCTCCGGGGAGCTGTTTTTT
.	.	TRBV9	TRBJ2-7	CASSVADAGYYEQYF	TGTGCCAGCAGCGTAGCCGACGCAGGTTATTACGAGCAGTACTTC
.	.	TRBV29-1	TRBJ1-4	CSVEDRINEKLFF	TGCAGCGTTGAAGACAGGATAAATGAAAAACTGTTTTTT
.	TRBD2	TRBV5-1	TRBJ2-1	CASTNSGRVYNEQFF	TGCGCCAGCACTAATAGCGGGAGGGTCTACAATGAGCAGTTCTTC
.	.	TRBV11-3	TRBJ2-7	CASSLGGTFEQYF	TGTGCCAGCAGCTTAGGCGGGACTTTCGAGCAGTACTTC
.	.	TRBV2	TRBJ2-7	CASSGPESDEQYF	TGTGCCAGCAGTGGTCCGGAGAGCGACGAGCAGTACTTC
.	.	TRBV10-1	TRBJ2-5	CASSDRLVEETQYF	TGCGCCAGCAGTGACCGACTAGTGGAAGAGACCCAGTACTTC
once	.	TRBV5-1	TRBJ2-2	CASSSYTRGELFF	TGCGCCAGCAGCTCCTATACGAGGGGGGAGCTGTTTTTT
.	.	TRBV6-4	TRBJ1-5	CASSVEGNYNQPQHF	TGTGCCAGCAGTGTGGAGGGGAATTACAATCAGCCCCAGCATTTT
few	.	TRBV28	TRBJ1-5	CASSLWGGGGSNQPQHF	TGTGCCAGCAGTTTATGGGGAGGGGGAGGGAGCAATCAGCCCCAGCATTTT
.	.	TRBV28	TRBJ1-1	CASSYPRDNTEAFF	TGTGCCAGCAGTTACCCGAGGGATAACACTGAAGCTTTCTTT
.	.	TRBV7-3	TRBJ1-3	CASSLTAPGGNSGNTIYF	TGTGCCAGCAGCCTCACCGCACCGGGGGGGAACTCTGGAAACACCATATATTTT
.	TRBD1	TRBV18	TRBJ1-5	CASSPQQGAGNQPQHF	TGTGCCAGCTCACCTCAACAGGGGGCGGGCAATCAGCCCCAGCATTTT
.	.	TRBV25-1	TRBJ1-1	CASSAWDMSTEAFF	TGTGCCAGCAGTGCGTGGGACATGAGCACTGAAGCTTTCTTT
.	TRBD1	TRBV5-1	TRBJ1-1	CASSLVGTGGGTEAFF	TGCGCCAGCAGCTTGGTGGGGACAGGGGGAGGAACTGAAGCTTTCTTT
once	TRBD1	TRBV27	TRBJ1-5	CASKIGTGGNQPQHF	TGTGCCAGCAAGATAGGGACAGGGGGCAATCAGCCCCAGCATTTT
.	TRBD1	TRBV5-1	TRBJ1-4	CASSFSGQGNEKLFF	TGCGCCAGCAGCTTTTCGGGACAGGGTAATGAAAAACTGTTTTTT
few	.	TRBV30	TRBJ2-5	CAWSVVGVGETQYF	TGTGCCTGGAGTGTCGTGGGAGTAGGGGAGACCCAGTACTTC
.	TRBD2	TRBV13	TRBJ2-7	CASSLVGLADYEQYF	TGTGCCAGCAGCTTGGTCGGACTAGCGGACTACGAGCAGTACTTC
.	TRBD1	TRBV7-2	TRBJ2-7	CASSLVGTESSYEQYF	TGTGCCAGCAGCTTAGTAGGGACAGAGAGCTCCTACGAGCAGTACTTC
few	.	TRBV7-3	TRBJ2-3	CASSLNGRDTDTQYF	TGTGCCAGCAGCTTAAATGGCCGGGACACAGATACGCAGTATTTT
.	.	TRBV5-1	TRBJ1-5	CASSLEGGQPQHF	TGCGCCAGCAGCTTGGAGGGAGGTCAGCCCCAGCATTTT
.	.	TRBV9	TRBJ1-5	CASSVDGGVNQPQHF	TGTGCCAGCAGCGTAGACGGAGGGGTCAATCAGCCCCAGCATTTT
.	.	TRBV30	TRBJ1-6	CARGEGNSPLHF	TGTGCCCGGGGGGAAGGTAATTCACCCCTCCACTTT
.	.	TRBV11-3	TRBJ2-1	CASSGLEEWNEQFF	TGTGCCAGCAGCGGACTGGAGGAATGGAATGAGCAGTTCTTC
.	.	TRBV11-2	TRBJ1-2	CASSSLGDGSYGYTF	TGTGCCAGCAGCTCCTTAGGAGATGGTAGCTATGGCTACACCTTC
once	.	TRBV9	TRBJ2-1	CASSVLDSTQFF	TGTGCCAGCAGCGTGTTGGACTCGACGCAGTTCTTC
.	.	TRBV6-1	TRBJ1-3	CASNQREGNTIYF	TGTGCCAGCAACCAGAGGGAAGGAAACACCATATATTTT
.	.	TRBV18	TRBJ2-3	CASSPPSSTDTQYF	TGTGCCAGCTCACCACCGTCTAGCACAGATACGCAGTATTTT
.	TRBD2	TRBV6-4	TRBJ2-2	CASSEPGKGEGRAGELFF	TGTGCCAGCAGTGAGCCGGGCAAAGGGGAGGGCCGGGCCGGGGAGCTGTTTTTT
once	.	TRBV5-6	TRBJ2-1	CASSRKWESVYNEQFF	TGTGCCAGCAGCCGGAAGTGGGAGAGCGTCTACAATGAGCAGTTCTTC
.	TRBD2	TRBV4-1	TRBJ2-7	CASSQVGTTYEQYF	TGCGCCAGCAGCCAAGTCGGGACTACCTACGAGCAGTACTTC
.	TRBD1	TRBV5-1	TRBJ2-1	CASSSGSGQGAYEQFF	TGCGCCAGCAGCTCGGGTTCGGGACAGGGGGCGTATGAGCAGTTCTTC